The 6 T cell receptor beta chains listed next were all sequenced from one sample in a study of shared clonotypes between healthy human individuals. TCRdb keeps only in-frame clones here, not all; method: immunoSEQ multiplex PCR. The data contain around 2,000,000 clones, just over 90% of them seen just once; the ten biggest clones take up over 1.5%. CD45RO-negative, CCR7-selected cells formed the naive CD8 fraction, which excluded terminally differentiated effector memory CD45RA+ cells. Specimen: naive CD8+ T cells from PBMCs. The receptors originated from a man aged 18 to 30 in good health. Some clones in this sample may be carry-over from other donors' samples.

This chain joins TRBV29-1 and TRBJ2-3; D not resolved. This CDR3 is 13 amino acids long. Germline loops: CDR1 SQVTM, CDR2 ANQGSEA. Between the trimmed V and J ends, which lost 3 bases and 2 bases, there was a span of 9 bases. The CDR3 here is CSVDWADTDTQYF. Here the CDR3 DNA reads TGCAGCGTTGATTGGGCAGACACAGATACGCAGTATTTT.

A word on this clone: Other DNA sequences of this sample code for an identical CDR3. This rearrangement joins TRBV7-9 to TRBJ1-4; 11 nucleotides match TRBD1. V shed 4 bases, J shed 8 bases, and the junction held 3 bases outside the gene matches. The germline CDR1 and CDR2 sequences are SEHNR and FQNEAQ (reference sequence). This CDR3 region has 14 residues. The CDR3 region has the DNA TGTGCCAGCAGCTCCGGGACAGGGGGGGAAAAACTGTTTTTT. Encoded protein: CASSSGTGGEKLFF.

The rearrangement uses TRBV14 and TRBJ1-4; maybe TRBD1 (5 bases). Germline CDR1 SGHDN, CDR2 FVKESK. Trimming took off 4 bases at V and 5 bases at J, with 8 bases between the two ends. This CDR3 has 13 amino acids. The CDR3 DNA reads TGTGCCAGCAGCCTGACAGAAAATGAAAAACTGTTTTTT. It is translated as CASSLTENEKLFF.

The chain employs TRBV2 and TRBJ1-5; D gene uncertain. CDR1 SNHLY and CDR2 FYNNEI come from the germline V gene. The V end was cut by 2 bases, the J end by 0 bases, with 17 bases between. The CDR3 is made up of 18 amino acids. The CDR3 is CASSEMSGTTYSNQPQHF. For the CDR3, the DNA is TGTGCCAGCAGTGAAATGAGTGGTACCACTTATAGCAATCAGCCCCAGCATTTT.

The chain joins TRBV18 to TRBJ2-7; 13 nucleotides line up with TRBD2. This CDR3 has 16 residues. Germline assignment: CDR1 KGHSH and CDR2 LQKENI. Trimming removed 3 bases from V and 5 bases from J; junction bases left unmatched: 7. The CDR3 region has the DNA TGTGCCAGCTCACCTTCCGGGACTAGCGGGATAGACGAGCAGTACTTC. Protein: CASSPSGTSGIDEQYF.

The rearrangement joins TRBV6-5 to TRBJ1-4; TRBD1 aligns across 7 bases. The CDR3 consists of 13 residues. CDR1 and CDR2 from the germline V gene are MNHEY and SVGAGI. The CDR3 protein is CAAGEGAEEKLFF. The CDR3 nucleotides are TGTGCGGCTGGAGAGGGGGCCGAGGAAAAACTGTTTTTT.